This paragraph reports one T cell receptor beta chain. Trimming pared 5 bases from V and 8 bases from J, leaving 21 bases between. Germline V lookup: CDR1 MNHEY, CDR2 SVGAGI. This CDR3 comprises 15 residues. As handled by the study authors: Quantification of nucleated cells was approximated via reference gene primer amplification. The data were produced by immunoSEQ multiplex PCR, yet TCRdb's version contains in-frame clones alone and is incomplete. Clone size and V and J calls were adopted from that table, with D and trimming inferred from the DNA. The data show some 68,000 clones, with about 80% seen just once and roughly 30% held by the top ten. This entry is derived from a study of blood T cell repertoires in COVID-19. Study information: T cells, B-cell-depleted T cells, or PBMCs provided the cDNA or gDNA that served as material.

The clonotype comes from a man aged 65 to 79 with acute or convalescent COVID-19. Sequences were obtained from peripheral blood. The chain recombines TRBV6-5 with TRBJ2-5; weak D call: TRBD2 (5 bases). In DNA form, the CDR3 reads TGTGCCAGCAGTCTACGACTTGGCACGGGGAGAACCCAGTACTTC. Protein: CASSLRLGTGRTQYF.